This TCR beta chain was sequenced during a study of cytomegalovirus exposure and HLA in healthy donors. At the level of the study: The roughly 120 million unique TCR beta sequences, from roughly 170 million T cells, were found by an earlier analysis. There were approximately 80 million unique TCRs (from HLA-typed donors) in an early data release. Regarding the study as a whole: Researchers left out some V segments, among them TRBV6-2 and TRBV6-3, as indistinguishable.

PCR employed 60 Vbeta and 13 Jbeta primers. Assay: immunoSEQ multiplex PCR; the TCRdb copy retains only in-frame clones and omits some. Its clone listing holds 150,000 to 200,000 clones. J gave up 7 bases and V 5 bases, and 9 bases lay outside the gene matches. Germline assignment: CDR1 SGHRS and CDR2 YFSETQ. This CDR3 comprises 15 residues. Regarding this clone: The antigen remains unidentified.

The receptor was derived from a woman aged 18-29 years in good health and CMV-seropositive. Sequencing was done on a sample of PBMCs. This chain connects TRBV5-1 to TRBJ2-1, with 10 bases lining up with TRBD2. The DNA for the CDR3 is TGCGCCAGCAGGGTAGCGGGGGGCCAGATAAATGAGCAGTTCTTC. As protein: CASRVAGGQINEQFF.